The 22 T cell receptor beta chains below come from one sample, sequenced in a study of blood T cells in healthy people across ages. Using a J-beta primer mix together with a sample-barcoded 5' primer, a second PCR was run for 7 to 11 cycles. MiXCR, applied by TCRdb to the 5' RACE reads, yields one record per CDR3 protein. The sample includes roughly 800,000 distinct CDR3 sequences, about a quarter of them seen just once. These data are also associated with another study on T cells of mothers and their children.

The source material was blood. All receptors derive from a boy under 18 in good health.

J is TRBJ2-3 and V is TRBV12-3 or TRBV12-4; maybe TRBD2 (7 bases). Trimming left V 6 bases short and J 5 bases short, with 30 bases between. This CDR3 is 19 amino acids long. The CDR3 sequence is CASSRSTFTMGGPLDTQYF. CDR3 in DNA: TGTGCCAGCAGCCGTTCAACCTTTACTATGGGGGGGCCGTTAGATACGCAGTATTTT.

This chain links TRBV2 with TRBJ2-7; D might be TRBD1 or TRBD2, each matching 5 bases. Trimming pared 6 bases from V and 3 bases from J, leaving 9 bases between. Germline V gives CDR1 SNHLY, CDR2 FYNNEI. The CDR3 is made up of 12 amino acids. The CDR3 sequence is CASRGDHYEQYV. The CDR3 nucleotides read TGTGCCAGCAGGGGGGACCACTACGAGCAGTACGTC.

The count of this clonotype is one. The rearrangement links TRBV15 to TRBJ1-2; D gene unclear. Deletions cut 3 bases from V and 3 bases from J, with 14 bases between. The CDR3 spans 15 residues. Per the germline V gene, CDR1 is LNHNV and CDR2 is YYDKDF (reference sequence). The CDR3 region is CATSRDTETHYGYTF. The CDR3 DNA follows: TGTGCCACCAGCAGGGATACAGAAACCCACTATGGCTACACCTTC.

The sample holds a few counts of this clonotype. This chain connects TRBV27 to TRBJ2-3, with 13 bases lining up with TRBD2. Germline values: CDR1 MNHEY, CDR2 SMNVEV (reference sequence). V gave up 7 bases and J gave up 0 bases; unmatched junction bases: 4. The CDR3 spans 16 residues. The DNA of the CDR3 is TGTGCCAGCACTAGGACTAGCGGGGGTAGCACAGATACGCAGTATTTT. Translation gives CASTRTSGGSTDTQYF.

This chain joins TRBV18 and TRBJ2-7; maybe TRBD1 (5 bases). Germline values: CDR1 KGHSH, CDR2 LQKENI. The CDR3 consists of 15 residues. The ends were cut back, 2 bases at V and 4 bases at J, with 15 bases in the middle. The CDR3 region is CASSPVQGKWYEQYF. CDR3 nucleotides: TGTGCCAGCTCACCAGTTCAGGGAAAGTGGTACGAGCAGTACTTC.

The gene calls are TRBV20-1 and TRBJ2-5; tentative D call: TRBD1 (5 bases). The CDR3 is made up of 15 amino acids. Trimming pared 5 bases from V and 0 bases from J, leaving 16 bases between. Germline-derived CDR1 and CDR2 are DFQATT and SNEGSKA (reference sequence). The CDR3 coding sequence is TGCAGTGCTGGTCCCAGGGCGGAGTACCAAGAGACCCAGTACTTC. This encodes CSAGPRAEYQETQYF.

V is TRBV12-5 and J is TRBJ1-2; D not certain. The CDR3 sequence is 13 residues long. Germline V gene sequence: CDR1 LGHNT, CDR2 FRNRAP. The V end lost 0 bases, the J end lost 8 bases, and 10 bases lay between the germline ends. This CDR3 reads CASGLVTTRGYTF. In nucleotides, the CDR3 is TGTGCTAGTGGTTTGGTGACCACGAGAGGCTACACCTTC.

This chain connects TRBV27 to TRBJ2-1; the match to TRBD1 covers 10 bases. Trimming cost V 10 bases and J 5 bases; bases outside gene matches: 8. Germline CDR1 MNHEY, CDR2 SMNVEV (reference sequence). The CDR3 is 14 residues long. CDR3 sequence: CATLGQGVHNEQFF. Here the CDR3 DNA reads TGTGCCACCCTCGGACAGGGGGTACACAATGAGCAGTTCTTC.

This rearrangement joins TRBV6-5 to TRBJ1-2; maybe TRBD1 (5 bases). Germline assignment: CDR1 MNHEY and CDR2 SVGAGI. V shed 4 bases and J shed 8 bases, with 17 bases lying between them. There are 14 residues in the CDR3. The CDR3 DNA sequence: TGTGCCAGCAGTTCCTCCCTCCGGGGGGGAGGCTACACCTTC. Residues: CASSSSLRGGGYTF.

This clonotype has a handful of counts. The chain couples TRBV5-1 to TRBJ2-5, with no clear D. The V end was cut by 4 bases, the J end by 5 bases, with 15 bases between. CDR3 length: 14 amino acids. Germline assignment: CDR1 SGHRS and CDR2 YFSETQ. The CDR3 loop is CASSNPTKLETQYF. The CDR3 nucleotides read TGCGCCAGCAGCAACCCTACGAAATTGGAGACCCAGTACTTC. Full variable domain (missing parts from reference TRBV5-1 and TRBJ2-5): KAGVTQTPRYLIKTRGQQVTLSCSPISGHRSVSWYQQTPGQGLQFLFEYFSETQRNKGNFPGRFSGRQFSNSRSEMNVSTLELGDSALYLCASSNPTKLETQYFGPGTRLLVL.

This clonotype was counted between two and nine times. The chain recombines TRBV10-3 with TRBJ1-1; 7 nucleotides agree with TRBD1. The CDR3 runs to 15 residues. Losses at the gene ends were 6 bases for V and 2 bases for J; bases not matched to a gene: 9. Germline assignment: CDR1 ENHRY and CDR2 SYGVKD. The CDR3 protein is CAIRGTADGNTEAFF. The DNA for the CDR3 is TGTGCCATCAGGGGGACAGCCGATGGAAACACTGAAGCTTTCTTT.

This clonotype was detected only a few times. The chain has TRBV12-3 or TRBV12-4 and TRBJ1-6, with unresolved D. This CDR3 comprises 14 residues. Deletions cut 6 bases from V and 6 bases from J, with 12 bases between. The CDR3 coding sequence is TGTGCCAGCAGCCCAAGGGTATCTAATTCACCCCTCCACTTT. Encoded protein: CASSPRVSNSPLHF.

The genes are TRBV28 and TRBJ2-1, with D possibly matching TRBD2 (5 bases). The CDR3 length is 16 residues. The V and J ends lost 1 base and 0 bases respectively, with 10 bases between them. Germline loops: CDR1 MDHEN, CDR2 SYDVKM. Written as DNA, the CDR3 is TGTGCCAGCAGTTTATACGGACGGGGCTCCTACAATGAGCAGTTCTTC. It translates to CASSLYGRGSYNEQFF.

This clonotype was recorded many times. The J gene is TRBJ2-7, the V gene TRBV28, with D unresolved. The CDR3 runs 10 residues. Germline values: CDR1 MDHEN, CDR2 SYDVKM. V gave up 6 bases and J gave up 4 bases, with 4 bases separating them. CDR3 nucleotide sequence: TGTGCCAGCAGCCAGTACGAGCAGTACTTC. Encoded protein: CASSQYEQYF.

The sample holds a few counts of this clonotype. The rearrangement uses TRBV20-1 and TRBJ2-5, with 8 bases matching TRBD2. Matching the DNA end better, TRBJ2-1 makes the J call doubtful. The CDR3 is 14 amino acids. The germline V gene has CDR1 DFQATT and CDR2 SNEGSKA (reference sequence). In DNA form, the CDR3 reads TGCAGTGCCCCCCCGGCGGGGGGAATAAATGAGCAGTTCTTC. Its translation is CSAPPAGGINEQFF.

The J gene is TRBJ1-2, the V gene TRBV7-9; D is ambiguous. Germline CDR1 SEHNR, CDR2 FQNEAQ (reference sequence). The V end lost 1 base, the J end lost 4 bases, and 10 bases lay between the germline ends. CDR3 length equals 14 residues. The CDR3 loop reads CASSLVGSSYGYTF. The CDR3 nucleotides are TGTGCCAGCAGCTTAGTCGGGAGTTCCTATGGCTACACCTTC.

CDR3 DNA sequence: TGTGCCAGCAGCGTATGGCCGACAGGTGAAAAACTGTTTTTT. Protein: CASSVWPTGEKLFF. The gene calls are TRBV9 and TRBJ1-4, with D perhaps TRBD1 (6 bases). Per germline, CDR1 SGDLS and CDR2 YYNGEE. CDR3 length: 14 amino acids. The V end lost 1 base, the J end lost 7 bases, and 11 bases lay between the germline ends.

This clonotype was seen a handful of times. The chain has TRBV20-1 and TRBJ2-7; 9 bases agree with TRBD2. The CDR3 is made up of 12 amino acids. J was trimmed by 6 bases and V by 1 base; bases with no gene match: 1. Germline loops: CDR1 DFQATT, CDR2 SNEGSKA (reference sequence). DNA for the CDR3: TGCAGTGCTAGAGGGACTAGCGCCGAGCAGTACTTC. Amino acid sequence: CSARGTSAEQYF.

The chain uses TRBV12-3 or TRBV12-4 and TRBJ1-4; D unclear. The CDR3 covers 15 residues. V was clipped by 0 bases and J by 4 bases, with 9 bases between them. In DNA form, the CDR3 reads TGTGCCAGCAGTTTAGCGTTGTCAGATAATGAAAAACTGTTTTTT. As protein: CASSLALSDNEKLFF.

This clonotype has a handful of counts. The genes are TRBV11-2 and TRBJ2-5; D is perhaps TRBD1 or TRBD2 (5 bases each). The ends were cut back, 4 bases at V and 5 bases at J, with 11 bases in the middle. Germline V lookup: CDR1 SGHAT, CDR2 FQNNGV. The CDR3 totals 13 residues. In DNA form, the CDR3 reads TGTGCCAGCAGCTCGATCTGGGGGGAGACCCAGTACTTC. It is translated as CASSSIWGETQYF.

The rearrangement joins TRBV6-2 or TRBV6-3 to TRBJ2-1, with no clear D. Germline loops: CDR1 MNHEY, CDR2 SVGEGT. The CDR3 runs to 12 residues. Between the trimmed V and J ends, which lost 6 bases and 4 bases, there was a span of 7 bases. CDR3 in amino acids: CASSTVYNEQFF. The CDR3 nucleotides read TGTGCCAGCAGCACAGTATACAATGAGCAGTTCTTC.

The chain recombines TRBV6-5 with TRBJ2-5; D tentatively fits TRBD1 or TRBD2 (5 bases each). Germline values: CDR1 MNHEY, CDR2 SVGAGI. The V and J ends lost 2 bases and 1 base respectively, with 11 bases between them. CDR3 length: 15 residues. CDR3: CASSYGLGVQETQYF. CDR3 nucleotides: TGTGCCAGCAGTTACGGGTTGGGGGTCCAAGAGACCCAGTACTTC.